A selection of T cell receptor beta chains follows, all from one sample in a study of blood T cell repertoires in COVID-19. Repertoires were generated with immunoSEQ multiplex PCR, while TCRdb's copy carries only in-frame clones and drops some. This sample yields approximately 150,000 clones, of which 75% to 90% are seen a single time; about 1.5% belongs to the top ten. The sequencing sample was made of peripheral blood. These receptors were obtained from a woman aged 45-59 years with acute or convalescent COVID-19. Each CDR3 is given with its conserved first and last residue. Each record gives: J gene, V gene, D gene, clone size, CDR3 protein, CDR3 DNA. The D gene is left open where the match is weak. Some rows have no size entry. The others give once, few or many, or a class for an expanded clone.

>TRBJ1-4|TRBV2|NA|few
CASSFRTGGKLFF
TGTGCCAGCAGTTTCCGCACAGGAGGGAAACTGTTTTTT
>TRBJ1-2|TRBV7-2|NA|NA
CASSLVGRGPNYGYTF
TGTGCCAGCAGCTTAGTGGGTAGGGGCCCTAACTATGGCTACACCTTC
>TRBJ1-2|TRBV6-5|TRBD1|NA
CASSYRTDRGAYGYTF
TGTGCCAGCAGCTACCGGACCGACAGGGGCGCCTATGGCTACACCTTC
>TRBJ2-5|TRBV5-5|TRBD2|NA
CASSTAGTSEQTQYF
TGTGCCAGCAGCACGGCCGGGACTAGCGAACAGACCCAGTACTTC
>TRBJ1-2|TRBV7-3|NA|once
CASSLTPGGANYGYTF
TGTGCCAGCAGCTTAACTCCTGGGGGGGCTAACTATGGCTACACCTTC
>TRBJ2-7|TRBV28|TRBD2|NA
CASSLSPSGRYEQYF
TGTGCCAGCAGTTTATCCCCTAGCGGGAGATACGAGCAGTACTTC
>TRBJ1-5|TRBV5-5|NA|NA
CASSLWQTNQPQHF
TGTGCCAGCAGCTTATGGCAGACAAATCAGCCCCAGCATTTT
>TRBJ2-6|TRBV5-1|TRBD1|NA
CASTDRIAGANVLTF
TGCGCCAGCACGGACAGGATCGCCGGGGCCAACGTCCTGACTTTC
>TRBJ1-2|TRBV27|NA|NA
CASSPTRYDGYTF
TGTGCCAGCAGTCCTACCCGTTACGATGGCTACACCTTC
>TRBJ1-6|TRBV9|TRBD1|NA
CASSGGGTVRNNSPLHF
TGTGCCAGCAGCGGAGGTGGGACAGTTAGAAATAATTCACCCCTCCACTTT
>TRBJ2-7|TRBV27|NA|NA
CASRLQVTYEQYF
TGTGCCAGCAGGCTCCAGGTTACCTACGAGCAGTACTTC
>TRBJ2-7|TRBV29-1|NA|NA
CSVASGTHYEQYF
TGCAGCGTTGCATCGGGTACCCACTACGAGCAGTACTTC
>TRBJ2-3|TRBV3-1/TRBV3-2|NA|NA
CASSQDAWGGVSTDTQYF
TGTGCCAGCAGCCAAGATGCCTGGGGCGGGGTTAGCACAGATACGCAGTATTTT
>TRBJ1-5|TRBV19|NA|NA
CASSPRGVPNQPQHF
TGTGCCAGTAGTCCCCGGGGGGTACCCAATCAGCCCCAGCATTTT
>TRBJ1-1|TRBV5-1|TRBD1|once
CASSLRQGLANTEAFF
TGCGCCAGCAGCCTCCGACAGGGTCTAGCGAACACTGAAGCTTTCTTT
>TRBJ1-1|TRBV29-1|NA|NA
CSIGTGGLTEAFF
TGCAGCATAGGGACCGGGGGGTTGACTGAAGCTTTCTTT
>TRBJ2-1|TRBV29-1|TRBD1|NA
CSVAWDRGGNEQFF
TGCAGCGTTGCCTGGGACAGGGGAGGGAATGAGCAGTTCTTC
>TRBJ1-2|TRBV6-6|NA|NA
CASSYAGMNYGYTF
TGTGCCAGCAGTTACGCAGGGATGAACTATGGCTACACCTTC
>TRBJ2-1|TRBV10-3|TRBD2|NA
CAISGASGNNEQFF
TGTGCCATCAGTGGGGCTAGCGGTAACAATGAGCAGTTCTTC
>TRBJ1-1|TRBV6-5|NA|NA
CASGPTELNTEAFF
TGTGCCAGCGGACCGACAGAACTGAACACTGAAGCTTTCTTT
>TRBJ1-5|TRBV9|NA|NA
CASSVGGGIAQPQHF
TGTGCCAGCAGCGTAGGGGGAGGAATTGCTCAGCCCCAGCATTTT
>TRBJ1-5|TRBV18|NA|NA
CASSRYRADQPQHF
TGTGCCAGCTCACGATACAGGGCGGACCAGCCCCAGCATTTT
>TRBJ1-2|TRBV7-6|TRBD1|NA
CASSLGQGRDYGYTF
TGTGCCAGCAGCTTAGGACAGGGGAGAGATTATGGCTACACCTTC
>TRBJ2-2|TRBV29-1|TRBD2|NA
CSVIIAGGSVGELFF
TGCAGCGTTATTATAGCGGGAGGATCAGTCGGGGAGCTGTTTTTT
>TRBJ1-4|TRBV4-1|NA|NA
CASSQGVGGANEKLFF
TGCGCCAGCAGCCAAGGAGTAGGGGGAGCTAATGAAAAACTGTTTTTT
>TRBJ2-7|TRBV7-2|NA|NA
CASSFDYSYEQYF
TGTGCCAGCAGCTTCGACTACTCCTACGAGCAGTACTTC
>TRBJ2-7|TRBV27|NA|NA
CASSLSALYEQYF
TGTGCCAGCAGTTTATCGGCACTATACGAGCAGTACTTC
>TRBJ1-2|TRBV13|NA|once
CASTFSDRAYGYTF
TGTGCCAGCACCTTCTCTGACAGAGCCTATGGCTACACCTTC
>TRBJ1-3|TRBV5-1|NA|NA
CASSEPGDGNTIYF
TGCGCCAGCAGCGAGCCTGGAGACGGAAACACCATATATTTT
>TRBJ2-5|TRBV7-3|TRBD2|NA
CASSKPGGRPQETQYF
TGTGCCAGCAGCAAACCTGGCGGGAGGCCGCAAGAGACCCAGTACTTC
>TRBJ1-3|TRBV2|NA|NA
CASSEVGRRNTIYF
TGTGCCAGCAGTGAAGTGGGCAGACGAAACACCATATATTTT
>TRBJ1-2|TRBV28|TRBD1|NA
CASSSGQVYYGYTF
TGTGCCAGCAGTTCCGGACAGGTGTACTATGGCTACACCTTC
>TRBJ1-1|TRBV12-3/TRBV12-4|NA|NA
CASSLVGGAFF
TGTGCCAGCAGTTTGGTCGGTGGAGCTTTCTTT
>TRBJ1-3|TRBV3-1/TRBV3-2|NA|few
CASSQGGGIGNTIYF
TGTGCCAGCAGCCAAGGCGGAGGGATTGGAAACACCATATATTTT
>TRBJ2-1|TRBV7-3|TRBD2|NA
CASSLGVRGRASEQFF
TGTGCCAGCAGCTTAGGTGTTCGCGGGAGGGCGAGTGAGCAGTTCTTC
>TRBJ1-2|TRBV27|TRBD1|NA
CASSKQGAGGYTF
TGTGCCAGCAGTAAACAGGGGGCGGGCGGCTACACCTTC
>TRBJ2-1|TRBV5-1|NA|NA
CASTDFGGEQFF
TGCGCCAGCACCGATTTCGGTGGTGAGCAGTTCTTC
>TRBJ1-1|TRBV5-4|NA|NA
CASSLEEPNTEAFF
TGTGCCAGCAGCTTGGAGGAGCCGAACACTGAAGCTTTCTTT
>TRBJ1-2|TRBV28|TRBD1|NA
CASSLGQGGNGYTF
TGTGCCAGCAGCCTGGGACAGGGGGGTAATGGCTACACCTTC
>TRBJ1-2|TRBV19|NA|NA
CASTPGGAGVYGYTF
TGTGCCAGTACCCCGGGGGGAGCTGGGGTCTATGGCTACACCTTC
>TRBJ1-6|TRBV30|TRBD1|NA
CAWSVTGGDSPLHF
TGTGCCTGGAGTGTTACAGGGGGCGATTCACCCCTCCACTTT